This TCR beta chain was found in a study of blood T cells in healthy people across ages. Study context: With template switching, about one barcoded beta molecule was captured per two T cells.

Germline V CDR1 and CDR2: SGHRS, YFSETQ. This CDR3 spans 15 amino acids. V was pared by 0 bases and J by 3 bases, with 4 bases of the junction left unmatched. A J-beta primer mix and a sample-barcoded 5' primer were used in a second PCR of about 7 to 12 cycles. TCRdb independently ran MiXCR on the 5' RACE reads; one entry per CDR3 protein. The data contain 550,000 to 750,000 distinct CDR3 sequences, around 21% of them seen just once; the ten biggest clones take up roughly 3.6%. The TCR comes from a man between 65 and 85 years old in good health. Sequencing input: blood. The chain uses TRBV5-1 and TRBJ2-7, with TRBD1 identical over 9 bases. The CDR3 bases are TGCGCCAGCAGCTTGGATGGGACAGGGATCTACGAGCAGTACTTC. Translated, it gives CASSLDGTGIYEQYF.